This is a list of T cell receptor beta chains from one sample in a study of early stage breast cancer tumors. Assay used: immunoSEQ multiplex PCR; TCRdb lists only in-frame clones, some missing. The sample includes tens of thousands of clones, around 67% seen only once; the top ten take approximately 5%. Sequencing used blood. The receptors stem from a middle-aged person with breast cancer. Both conserved end residues are part of each CDR3.

J gene	V gene	CDR3 protein
TRBJ2-7	TRBV5-6	CASSLREDYEQYF
TRBJ1-5	TRBV7-8	CASSLVAGTAYSNQPQHF
TRBJ1-2	TRBV4-2	CASSQDRGRDGYTF
TRBJ2-1	TRBV4-3	CASSQDGTVSSYNEQFF
TRBJ2-7	TRBV6-5	CASRYHEYEQYF
TRBJ2-1	TRBV5-1	CASSLGGREFDEQFF
TRBJ2-1	TRBV7-3	CASSLIGRSGANEQFF
TRBJ2-7	TRBV5-4	CASSIMETGLRYEQYF
TRBJ2-7	TRBV7-2	CASSRSSYEQYF
TRBJ2-3	TRBV13	CASSAGGPHAGSDTQYF
TRBJ1-2	TRBV4-3	CASSQGAGLANYGYTF
TRBJ2-2	TRBV7-8	CASSLVRNTGELFF
TRBJ2-5	TRBV4-1	CASSQVAMQETQYF
.	TRBV29-1	CSVEDRDRGNYEQYF
TRBJ2-1	TRBV18	CASSPAGGASGEQFF
TRBJ2-5	TRBV6-1	CASSEASGRGLDETQYF
TRBJ2-5	TRBV7-6	CASSFSETQYF
TRBJ2-5	TRBV6-1	CASSEDPNPQETQYF
TRBJ2-7	TRBV6-5	CASSLRDGYEQYF
TRBJ1-1	TRBV7-6	CASSLQQGRDTEAFF
TRBJ1-1	TRBV28	CASRFGQPNTEAFF
TRBJ1-1	TRBV4-2	CASSQARGQGTEAFF
TRBJ1-1	TRBV7-9	CASSLGGASGTEAFF
TRBJ2-3	TRBV6-4	CASSRGQGAIDTQYF
TRBJ1-1	TRBV7-9	CASSLAGGGTEAFF
TRBJ2-5	TRBV5-6	CASRSRGLAFQETQYF
TRBJ2-7	TRBV7-9	CASSEWTGYLSYEQYF
TRBJ2-5	TRBV7-2	CASSFGSKETQYF
TRBJ2-1	TRBV5-6	CASSLTGGREQFF
TRBJ1-1	TRBV7-2	CASSLRRDTEAFF
TRBJ2-2	TRBV9	CASSATGVTGELFF